This T cell receptor (beta chain) was retrieved from a study of metastatic and nonmetastatic thyroid tumors. Study overall: Repertoires from blood and tumor or nodule tissue of malignant and benign thyroid patients were compared.

The CDR3 sequence is 12 residues long. Germline assignment: CDR1 LNHNV and CDR2 YYDKDF (reference sequence). V trimming: 5 bases; J trimming: 11 bases; junction bases outside the gene matches: 5. Nobody among the patients had been given any treatment before thyroid surgery. Whole-study results and caveats: Significantly higher TCR beta diversity was reportedly seen in malignant thyroid tumors than benign nodules, in blood and tumor.

At least ten counts were recorded for this clone. Its antigen is as yet unknown. Methods used by the authors: For papillary thyroid cancer, a distant-metastasis classifier was constructed from CDR3 differences observed across clinicopathological groups. TCRdb re-called the PCR reads via MiXCR. TCRdb, rather than the study authors, made the V and J calls. The profile covers roughly 40,000 clones, with less than 20% appearing a single time and approximately 10% taken by the ten largest. The chain couples TRBV15 to TRBJ2-1, with 8 bases aligning to TRBD1. This clonotype originated in a female donor with papillary thyroid cancer or a benign thyroid nodule (not recorded which). Some clones in this sample may be carry-over from other donors' samples. Source material: tumor tissue. As DNA, the CDR3 is TGTGCCACCAGCCCGACAGGGGATAAGCAGTTCTTC. Protein: CATSPTGDKQFF.